This entry lists 18 T cell receptor beta chains sequenced from one sample in a study of T-cell reconstitution after alpha-beta-depleted transplantation in children. Preparation of the TCRbeta library used unique molecular identifiers. Using its own MiXCR run on the PCR reads, TCRdb lists one record per CDR3 protein. This sample has more than 500,000 distinct CDR3 sequences, with about an eighth found just once. Material: PBMCs, mostly from graft donor cells, obtained 180 days after TCRalphabeta/CD19-depleted stem cell transplant. The receptor source for this set is a female patient between 2 and 15 years old who had a stem cell transplant for aplastic anemia, so the T cells may come from the graft donor.

A few counts support this clonotype. The rearrangement links TRBV5-1 to TRBJ2-1, with TRBD2 matching over 9 bases. This CDR3 is 17 amino acids long. Per germline, CDR1 SGHRS and CDR2 YFSETQ. V trimming: 4 bases; J trimming: 6 bases; junction bases outside the gene matches: 14. CDR3 DNA sequence: TGCGCCAGCAGCCGCGCGTCGTCCGGAGCGGGGGGCAATGAGCAGTTCTTC. Translating it yields CASSRASSGAGGNEQFF.

This clonotype was seen repeatedly, ten times or more. V and J are TRBV5-1 and TRBJ2-7; D possibly uses TRBD1 or TRBD2 (5 bases each). Germline CDR1 SGHRS, CDR2 YFSETQ. CDR3 length equals 14 residues. V lost 3 bases and J lost 7, with 17 bases in between. The CDR3: CASSSGTQLGEQYF. CDR3 in DNA: TGCGCCAGCAGCTCCGGGACCCAGCTGGGAGAGCAGTACTTC.

This clonotype was detected only a few times. The J gene is TRBJ1-1, the V gene TRBV7-2; D remains ambiguous. The CDR3 totals 14 residues. CDR1 and CDR2 (germline): SGHTA, FQGNSA. The V end lost 5 bases, the J end lost 6 bases, and 16 bases lay between the germline ends. In nucleotides, the CDR3 is TGTGCCAGCAGCCCAGGACCCCCAGTCGCTGAAGCTTTCTTT. It codes for CASSPGPPVAEAFF.

The chain links TRBV6-1 to TRBJ2-1; D not certain. Between the trimmed V and J ends, which lost 6 bases and 7 bases, there was a span of 13 bases. The CDR3 is 13 amino acids. The germline V gene encodes CDR1 MNHNS and CDR2 SASEGT. CDR3: CASRAKATNEQFF. The CDR3 nucleotides read TGTGCCAGCAGGGCGAAAGCGACAAATGAGCAGTTCTTC.

This clonotype occurred many times. The CDR3 region is CTLKGAGGRADTQYF. CDR3 in DNA: TGCACCCTGAAGGGGGCGGGAGGTAGAGCAGATACGCAGTATTTT. The chain couples TRBV29-1 to TRBJ2-3, with D perhaps matching TRBD2 (8 bases). There are 15 residues in the CDR3. Germline V lookup: CDR1 SQVTM, CDR2 ANQGSEA.

This clonotype occurred a few times. The rearrangement uses TRBV28 and TRBJ2-2; TRBD1 aligns across 9 bases. CDR1 and CDR2 (germline): MDHEN, SYDVKM. Trimming removed 9 bases from V and 4 bases from J; junction bases left unmatched: 9. The CDR3 contains 15 residues. CDR3 loop: CASHKTGGPTGELFF. The CDR3 DNA sequence: TGTGCCAGTCACAAAACAGGGGGCCCCACCGGGGAGCTGTTTTTT.

The chain uses TRBV12-3 or TRBV12-4 and TRBJ2-2; D perhaps matches TRBD1 (5 bases). The CDR3 is 13 residues long. V lost 5 bases, J lost 3 bases, and 7 bases lay in between. The CDR3 is CASSQQDTGELFF. For the CDR3, the DNA is TGTGCCAGCAGTCAACAGGACACCGGGGAGCTGTTTTTT.

The chain joins TRBV30 to TRBJ1-1, with no clear D. Germline CDR1 GTSNPN, CDR2 SVGIG (reference sequence). The CDR3 has 13 amino acids. V was clipped by 0 bases and J by 3 bases, with 8 bases between them. CDR3 sequence (DNA): TGTGCCTGGAGTGTAGTGGGATACACTGAAGCTTTCTTT. Amino acids: CAWSVVGYTEAFF.

This clonotype was observed a handful of times. The CDR3 loop reads CASSQQGLLSGANVLTF. CDR3 nucleotides: TGTGCCAGCAGTCAACAGGGTTTACTCTCTGGGGCCAACGTCCTGACTTTC. The chain carries TRBV27 and TRBJ2-6; possibly TRBD1 for D (6 bases). V lost 5 bases and J 0 bases, leaving 14 bases between the germline ends. The CDR3 is 17 amino acids. Germline V gives CDR1 MNHEY, CDR2 SMNVEV (reference sequence).

This clonotype has only a few counts. The chain combines TRBV10-3 with TRBJ2-1; D unresolved. Trimming stripped 0 bases from V and 9 bases from J, with 24 bases between. CDR1 is ENHRY and CDR2 is SYGVKD in the germline V gene. CDR3 length equals 18 residues. For the CDR3, the DNA is TGTGCCATCAGTGAGTCATCTTGGCGGAGCTCCCGCGACGGTGAGCAGTTCTTC. Protein product: CAISESSWRSSRDGEQFF.

The J gene is TRBJ2-7, the V gene TRBV29-1; TRBD2 is a possible D gene (5 bases). Between the trimmed V and J ends, which lost 4 bases and 7 bases, there was a span of 14 bases. CDR3 length: 12 residues. Germline V gene sequence: CDR1 SQVTM, CDR2 ANQGSEA. The CDR3 nucleotides are TGCAGCGTTGGTGCTACCCGAGGGGAGCAGTACTTC. Translation gives CSVGATRGEQYF.

V and J are TRBV5-1 and TRBJ2-3; tentatively, D is TRBD2 (6 bases). V was shortened by 4 bases and J by 6 bases, with 15 bases between the two germline ends. CDR3 length equals 14 residues. From germline, CDR1 is SGHRS and CDR2 YFSETQ. The CDR3 spells CASSAGGPWDTQYF. CDR3 DNA: TGCGCCAGCAGCGCCGGAGGGCCATGGGATACGCAGTATTTT.

This clonotype turned up a few times. The chain recombines TRBV6-1 with TRBJ2-3; weak D call: TRBD1 (5 bases). CDR3 length: 15 residues. From germline, CDR1 is MNHNS and CDR2 SASEGT. V shed 6 bases and J shed 0 bases, with 13 bases lying between them. Here the CDR3 reads CASRRTYPSTDTQYF. CDR3 nucleotide sequence: TGTGCCAGCAGACGGACATATCCTAGCACAGATACGCAGTATTTT.

The V gene is TRBV15, the J gene TRBJ2-1, with D perhaps matching TRBD1 or TRBD2 (5 bases each). Trimming cost V 0 bases and J 3 bases, with 9 bases left between them. This CDR3 has 15 residues. Per germline, CDR1 LNHNV and CDR2 YYDKDF (reference sequence). CDR3 in amino acids: CATSRDGGSYNEQFF. CDR3 bases: TGTGCCACCAGCAGAGATGGGGGAAGCTACAATGAGCAGTTCTTC.

The chain couples TRBV11-2 to TRBJ2-3; unclear D gene. Per germline, CDR1 SGHAT and CDR2 FQNNGV. CDR3 length: 15 amino acids. V lost 2 bases and J lost 5, with 14 bases in between. CDR3 in amino acids: CASSLWKDARDTQYF. The CDR3 nucleotides are TGTGCCAGCAGCTTATGGAAGGACGCGAGAGATACGCAGTATTTT.

This clonotype has just a few counts. The V gene is TRBV7-9, the J gene TRBJ2-7, with 10 bases that match TRBD2. CDR1 is SEHNR, CDR2 FQNEAQ, per germline (reference sequence). The CDR3 has 16 residues. V lost 5 bases, J lost 4 bases, and 11 bases stayed unmatched. CDR3 coding DNA: TGTGCCAGCAGCCATATTGTTTGGACTAGCGGTTACGAGCAGTACTTC. Translated, it gives CASSHIVWTSGYEQYF.

The V and J genes are TRBV12-3 or TRBV12-4 and TRBJ1-2; D gene uncertain. This CDR3 contains 18 residues. V gave up 1 base and J gave up 4 bases, with 22 bases separating them. CDR3 residues: CASSLELNGAPTLYGYTF. In DNA form, the CDR3 reads TGTGCCAGCAGTTTAGAGCTGAACGGTGCACCCACACTCTATGGCTACACCTTC.

V gene TRBV27 combines with J gene TRBJ1-6; no firm D call. From germline, CDR1 is MNHEY and CDR2 SMNVEV (reference sequence). The V and J ends lost 7 bases and 10 bases respectively, with 11 bases between them. This CDR3 contains 12 residues. CDR3 amino acids: CASNNIGSPLHF. The CDR3 nucleotides are TGTGCCAGCAATAATATAGGCTCACCCCTCCACTTT.